The present entry profiles one T cell receptor (beta chain) with its context. What it recognizes is unknown. The data were obtained in a study of T cell responses to AZD1222 COVID-19 vaccine. Study summary: Doses given second, at about 4 or about 12 weeks, were pooled. General study results and limits: Researchers report vaccine-associated CD4 TCRs spanning spike, with dominance at 160-218 and 743-854. Seropositive AZD1222 recipients at baseline numbered only five or six. Clonal diversity was possibly underestimated, and the donors were mostly white British, with more females.

Generated by immunoSEQ multiplex PCR, the TCRdb table keeps only in-frame clones and is missing some. The table includes 150,000 to 200,000 clones, around 93% detected once. Trimming at V came to 2 bases and at J to 4 bases, leaving 6 bases not matched to a gene. Germline V gene lookup returns CDR1 PRHDT and CDR2 FYEKMQ (reference sequence). The CDR3 is 16 residues long. The sample here was peripheral blood, taken on day 0 of AZD1222 vaccination. The sequence was collected from an adult in good health. The gene calls are TRBV13 and TRBJ2-1, with TRBD2 matching over 9 bases. In DNA, the CDR3 is TGTGCCAGCAGCTTAAGTGGGACTAGCATTTACAATGAGCAGTTCTTC. It is translated as CASSLSGTSIYNEQFF.